Listed below are T cell receptor beta chains from one sample, sequenced in a study of T cells in tuberculosis. The protocol was immunoSEQ multiplex PCR, while the TCRdb copy is restricted to in-frame clones and leaves out a portion. The data contain tens of thousands of clones, around 90% of them singletons. The sample taken for sequencing was PBMCs. All receptors derive from a donor aged 10-29 years with latent tuberculosis or without tuberculosis infection. Some clones in this sample may be carry-over from other donors' samples. Both conserved end residues are part of each CDR3. A D gene is named only where the DNA matches it firmly. A clone size is listed for some rows: how often the clone was seen (once, few, many), or a class if it is expanded.

NA,TRBV5-4,NA,TRBJ2-2,CASSLLQGANTGELFF,TGTGCCAGCAGCCTTCTACAGGGAGCGAACACCGGGGAGCTGTTTTTT
NA,TRBV10-3,TRBD1,TRBJ1-3,CAISETGVEGNTIYF,TGTGCCATCAGTGAGACAGGGGTGGAAGGAAACACCATATATTTT
NA,TRBV5-1,NA,TRBJ1-1,CASRRAGVGDTEAFF,TGCGCCAGCAGGAGGGCAGGTGTAGGCGACACTGAAGCTTTCTTT
NA,TRBV7-3,TRBD1,TRBJ2-2,CASSFNRGTGELFF,TGTGCCAGCAGCTTTAACAGGGGAACCGGGGAGCTGTTTTTT
NA,TRBV29-1,NA,TRBJ1-2,CSVGMEGHGYTF,TGCAGCGTTGGAATGGAGGGTCATGGCTACACCTTC
NA,TRBV14,NA,TRBJ2-7,CASSRSAYEQYF,TGTGCCAGCAGCCGCTCAGCCTACGAGCAGTACTTC
NA,TRBV4-1,NA,TRBJ2-2,CASSQGTGSYTGELFF,TGCGCCAGCAGCCAAGGAACCGGGAGTTACACCGGGGAGCTGTTTTTT
NA,TRBV6-1,TRBD1,TRBJ1-1,CASRVDRGNTEAFF,TGTGCCAGCAGGGTGGACAGGGGAAACACTGAAGCTTTCTTT
NA,TRBV19,TRBD2,TRBJ2-7,CASSNGAGGFPEQYF,TGTGCCAGTAGTAACGGGGCGGGAGGGTTTCCCGAGCAGTACTTC
NA,TRBV5-1,NA,TRBJ2-7,CASSLDGGNYEQYF,TGCGCCAGCAGCTTGGACGGGGGTAACTACGAGCAGTACTTC
NA,TRBV5-1,NA,TRBJ2-7,CASSLGTLAYEQYF,TGCGCCAGCAGCCTTGGGACATTAGCCTACGAGCAGTACTTC
NA,TRBV4-1,TRBD2,TRBJ2-5,CASSPFGGGGEETQYF,TGCGCCAGCAGCCCATTTGGGGGCGGGGGGGAAGAGACCCAGTACTTC
NA,TRBV30,NA,TRBJ1-1,CAWSWASSGTEAFF,TGTGCCTGGAGTTGGGCCAGTTCAGGCACTGAAGCTTTCTTT
few,TRBV6-5,NA,TRBJ1-5,CASRGLPQHF,TGTGCCAGCAGAGGACTGCCCCAGCATTTT
NA,TRBV19,TRBD1,TRBJ1-2,CASTKGTVGGYTF,TGTGCCAGTACCAAAGGGACAGTGGGAGGCTACACCTTC
NA,TRBV6-6,NA,TRBJ1-1,CASTTGMNTEAFF,TGTGCCAGCACTACGGGGATGAACACTGAAGCTTTCTTT
NA,TRBV7-3,NA,TRBJ1-1,CASSADSNTEAFF,TGTGCCAGCAGCGCGGACAGTAACACTGAAGCTTTCTTT
NA,TRBV30,TRBD1,TRBJ2-6,CAWSGKDRGATGANVLTF,TGTGCCTGGAGTGGAAAGGACAGGGGAGCGACTGGGGCCAACGTCCTGACTTTC
NA,TRBV5-1,NA,TRBJ1-3,CASSLAGGGNTIYF,TGCGCCAGCAGCTTGGCAGGAGGAGGAAACACCATATATTTT
NA,TRBV19,TRBD2,TRBJ2-3,CASSIEVGGGAADTQYF,TGTGCCAGTAGTATAGAGGTCGGCGGGGGGGCCGCAGATACGCAGTATTTT
once,TRBV6-1,NA,TRBJ2-2,CASSALTGGSGELFF,TGTGCCAGCAGTGCCTTGACAGGTGGGAGCGGGGAGCTGTTTTTT
once,TRBV5-4,NA,TRBJ2-3,CASSFVRGIVTDTQYF,TGTGCCAGCAGCTTCGTCAGGGGTATAGTGACAGATACGCAGTATTTT
NA,TRBV19,NA,TRBJ1-4,CASSLAPAGVATNEKLFF,TGTGCCAGTAGTCTCGCCCCCGCAGGGGTCGCAACTAATGAAAAACTGTTTTTT
NA,TRBV6-4,TRBD1,TRBJ2-1,CASSDEAGGNEQFF,TGTGCCAGCAGTGACGAGGCAGGGGGCAATGAGCAGTTCTTC
NA,TRBV14,NA,TRBJ1-1,CASSLTGRNSEAFF,TGTGCCAGCAGCCTCACAGGGCGCAACTCTGAAGCTTTCTTT